This T cell receptor (beta chain) was identified during a study of OX40 agonist ivuxolimab in advanced cancers. Study summary: Every 2 weeks, patients received ivuxolimab intravenously, dosed at 0.01 to 10 mg/kg. The mean age was approximately 56 years, ranging from 23 to 79, with roughly four fifths of participants male. Earlier anti-PD-1, anti-PD-L1 or anti-CTLA-4 therapy was permitted; over 35% had received some.

The study, taken as a whole, reports: Among the lowest peripheral clonal expansion occurred in 0.1-3.0 mg/kg partial responders.

Per the germline V gene, CDR1 is SGHVS and CDR2 is FQNEAQ. Trimming took 0 bases from V and 5 from J, leaving 10 bases between them. The CDR3 covers 14 residues. The repertoire was sequenced with immunoSEQ multiplex PCR; TCRdb's copy has only in-frame clones and lacks some. The sample lists 45,000 to 60,000 clones, approximately 80% occurring once. Comment on this clone: Its antigen is not identified.

The input for sequencing was CD4+ or CD8+ T cells sorted from blood, taken in a trial of the OX40 agonist ivuxolimab. The sequence was collected from an adult with an advanced solid tumor such as melanoma, head and neck, liver or kidney cancer. V usage is TRBV7-8 and J usage is TRBJ1-2, with D perhaps matching TRBD1 (5 bases). The CDR3 nucleotides read TGTGCCAGCAGCTTAGCGTACGAGGGGTATGGCTACACCTTC. Its translation is CASSLAYEGYGYTF.